This TCR beta chain was documented in a study of blood T cell repertoires in COVID-19. Study-wide context: Sites in the United States, Italy and Spain provided acute and convalescent COVID-19 samples. T cells, B-cell-depleted T cells, or PBMCs supplied cDNA or gDNA.

The CDR3 contains 14 residues. V lost 2 bases to trimming and J lost 2 bases, with 10 bases between them. Germline-derived CDR1 and CDR2 are SGHRS and YFSETQ. Original handling: Using reference gene primer amplification, nucleated cell counts were estimated. Here immunoSEQ multiplex PCR was the method, and the copy in TCRdb shows in-frame clones only, minus some. V, J and clone size are those of that table, while D and trimming were read from the DNA. The sample includes around 70,000 clones, 80% to 90% seen only once; the top ten take roughly 28%. The TCR sequence derives from a woman of 80 years or more with active or convalescent COVID-19. What was sequenced was peripheral blood. V usage is TRBV5-1 and J usage is TRBJ2-5; D gene unclear. The CDR3 sequence is CASSFSDTQETQYF. CDR3 DNA: TGCGCCAGCAGCTTCTCAGACACTCAAGAGACCCAGTACTTC.